These 6 T cell receptor beta chains were sequenced from one sample in a study of response to subunit inactivated influenza vaccine. MiXCR, run by TCRdb on the RT-PCR reads, gives a single entry per CDR3 protein. The sample holds around 570,000 distinct CDR3 sequences, approximately 7.7% seen once. The sequencing here drew on PBMCs from blood, taken 23 months after vaccination. The receptors derive from a man between 50 and 69 years old who received an inactivated influenza vaccine.

In its sample, this clonotype was seen a few times. V usage is TRBV29-1 and J usage is TRBJ2-1, with 10 bases lining up with TRBD2. Per germline, CDR1 SQVTM and CDR2 ANQGSEA. CDR3 length: 19 amino acids. After removal of 6 bases from V and 4 bases from J, the junction contained 21 bases not matched to a gene. Here the CDR3 DNA reads TGCAGCGTCAACCCCTCGACGGTACCTAGCGGGAGTAGGTACAATGAGCAGTTCTTC. Its protein product is CSVNPSTVPSGSRYNEQFF.

The genes are TRBV5-1 and TRBJ2-1; 8 positions agree with TRBD1. V was clipped by 7 bases and J by 6 bases; unmatched bases: 6. This CDR3 region has 13 residues. CDR1 and CDR2 from the germline V gene are SGHRS and YFSETQ. In nucleotides, the CDR3 is TGCGCCAGCGGGACAGGTTCCACCAATGAGCAGTTCTTC. This codes for CASGTGSTNEQFF.

CDR3 DNA sequence: TGTGCCAGCAGCTTATCTGAGGTAGCCAAGCAGTACTTC. Amino acids: CASSLSEVAKQYF. This sequence joins TRBV7-9 and TRBJ2-7; no firm D call. V gave up 2 bases and J gave up 8 bases, with 13 bases separating them. The CDR3 is 13 residues long. In germline, CDR1 is SEHNR, CDR2 FQNEAQ (reference sequence). Full variable domain (outside the CDR3, taken from reference TRBV7-9 and TRBJ2-7): DTGVSQNPRHKITKRGQNVTFRCDPISEHNRLYWYRQTLGQGPEFLTYFQNEAQLEKSRLLSDRFSAERPKGSFSTLEIQRTEQGDSAMYLCASSLSEVAKQYFGPGTRLTVT.

The chain is built from TRBV12-3 or TRBV12-4 and TRBJ2-4; TRBD1 matches at 8 bases. After removal of 6 bases from V and 3 bases from J, the junction contained 7 bases not matched to a gene. This CDR3 comprises 15 residues. CDR3 sequence: CASSLTGDGKNIQYF. In DNA form, the CDR3 reads TGTGCCAGCAGCCTGACAGGGGACGGCAAAAACATTCAGTACTTC.

This clonotype showed up just a few times. CDR3 protein: CASSQDGRATYGYTF. In nucleotides, the CDR3 is TGTGCCAGCAGCCAAGATGGCAGGGCCACCTATGGCTACACCTTC. V usage is TRBV3-1 and J usage is TRBJ1-2; TRBD1 might be the D (5 bases). The CDR3 covers 15 residues. The germline CDR1 and CDR2 sequences are LGHDT and YNNKEL (reference sequence). V dropped 0 bases and J dropped 4 bases, with 12 bases sitting between them. Full variable domain (rest looked up from reference TRBV3-1 and TRBJ1-2): DTAVSQTPKYLVTQMGNDKSIKCEQNLGHDTMYWYKQDSKKFLKIMFSYNNKELIINETVPNRFSPKSPDKAHLNLHINSLELGDSAVYFCASSQDGRATYGYTFGSGTRLTVV.

The chain is built from TRBV6-1 and TRBJ1-6; D remains ambiguous. V was shortened by 2 bases and J by 11 bases, with 10 bases between the two germline ends. CDR1 and CDR2 (germline): MNHNS, SASEGT. The CDR3 runs 13 residues. In nucleotides, the CDR3 is TGTGCCAGCAGTGAAATGGGATTAACACCCCTCCACTTT. Translating it yields CASSEMGLTPLHF.